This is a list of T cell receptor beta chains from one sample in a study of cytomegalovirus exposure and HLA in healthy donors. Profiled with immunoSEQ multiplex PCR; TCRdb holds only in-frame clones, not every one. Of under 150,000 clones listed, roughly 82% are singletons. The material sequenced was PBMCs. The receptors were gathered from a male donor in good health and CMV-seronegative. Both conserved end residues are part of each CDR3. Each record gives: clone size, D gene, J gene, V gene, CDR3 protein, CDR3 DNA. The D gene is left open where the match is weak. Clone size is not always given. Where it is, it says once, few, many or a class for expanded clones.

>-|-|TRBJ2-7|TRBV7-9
CASSLGDFLRYEQYF
TGTGCCAGCAGCTTAGGCGACTTCCTACGGTACGAGCAGTACTTC
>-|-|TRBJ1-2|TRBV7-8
CASSLGTETYGYTF
TGTGCCAGCAGCTTAGGGACAGAGACCTATGGCTACACCTTC
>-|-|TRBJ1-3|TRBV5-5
CASSLQGSRYTIYF
TGTGCCAGCAGCTTGCAGGGTTCTAGATACACCATATATTTT
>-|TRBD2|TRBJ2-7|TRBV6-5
CASSYSRTSGSYEQYF
TGTGCCAGCAGTTACTCCCGGACTAGCGGGTCCTACGAGCAGTACTTC
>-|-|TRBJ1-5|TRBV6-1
CASSTGWYQPQHF
TGTGCCAGCAGTACAGGGTGGTATCAGCCCCAGCATTTT
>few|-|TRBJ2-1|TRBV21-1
CASSMLGRDKGNEQFF
TGTGCCAGCAGCATGCTCGGCAGGGATAAGGGCAATGAGCAGTTCTTC
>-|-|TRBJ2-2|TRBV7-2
CASSSSNTGELFF
TGTGCCAGCAGCTCCTCGAACACCGGGGAGCTGTTTTTT
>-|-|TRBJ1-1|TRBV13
CASSHTGSADPEAFF
TGTGCCAGCAGCCATACAGGGAGCGCGGACCCTGAAGCTTTCTTT
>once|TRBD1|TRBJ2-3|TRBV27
CASSLGQGDLDTQYF
TGTGCCAGCAGCCTAGGACAGGGAGATCTGGATACGCAGTATTTT
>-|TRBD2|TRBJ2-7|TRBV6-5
CAARGGSSYEQYF
TGTGCCGCCCGGGGGGGGAGCTCCTACGAGCAGTACTTC
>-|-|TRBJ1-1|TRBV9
CASSVATGNTEAFF
TGTGCCAGCAGCGTAGCTACAGGGAACACTGAAGCTTTCTTT
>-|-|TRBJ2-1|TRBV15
CATSRRGGDEQFF
TGTGCCACCAGCCGACGGGGCGGGGATGAGCAGTTCTTC
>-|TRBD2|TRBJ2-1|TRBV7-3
CASSSFAGGDNEQFF
TGTGCCAGCAGCTCTTTTGCGGGAGGAGACAATGAGCAGTTCTTC
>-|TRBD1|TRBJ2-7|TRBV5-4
CASSVGQDPAYEQYF
TGTGCCAGCAGCGTCGGACAGGATCCTGCCTACGAGCAGTACTTC
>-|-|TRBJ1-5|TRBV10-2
CASSDPNQPQHF
TGCGCCAGCAGTGACCCTAATCAGCCCCAGCATTTT
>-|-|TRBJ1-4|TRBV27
CASSSIQGTTEKLFF
TGTGCCAGCAGTTCTATTCAGGGAACGACGGAAAAACTGTTTTTT
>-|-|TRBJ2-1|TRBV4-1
CASSQDGAEQFF
TGCGCCAGCAGCCAAGATGGAGCAGAGCAGTTCTTC
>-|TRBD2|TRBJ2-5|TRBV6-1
CASSQGLGPRETQYF
TGTGCCAGCAGTCAGGGACTAGGGCCCAGAGAGACCCAGTACTTC
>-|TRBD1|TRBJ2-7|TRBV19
CASSSYRDSSYEQYF
TGTGCCAGTAGTAGCTACCGGGACAGCTCCTACGAGCAGTACTTC
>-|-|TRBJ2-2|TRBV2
CASTGWGGISGELFF
TGTGCCAGCACTGGGTGGGGGGGCATATCGGGGGAGCTGTTTTTT
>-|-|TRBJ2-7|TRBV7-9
CSSSLGGYEQYF
TGTTCCAGCAGCTTGGGGGGATACGAGCAGTACTTC
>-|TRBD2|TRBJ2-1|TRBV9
CASSAQAAGWNEQFF
TGTGCCAGCAGCGCCCAGGCAGCGGGATGGAATGAGCAGTTCTTC
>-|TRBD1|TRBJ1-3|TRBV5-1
CASSLNAYIQGGPSSGNTIYF
TGCGCCAGCAGCCTGAACGCCTATATTCAGGGGGGACCGAGCTCTGGAAACACCATATATTTT
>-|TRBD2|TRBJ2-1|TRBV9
CASSASSGTSQSNEQFF
TGTGCCAGCAGCGCGTCCTCCGGGACTAGTCAGAGCAATGAGCAGTTCTTC
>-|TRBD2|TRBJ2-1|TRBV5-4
CASSQPTSGRRYEQFF
TGTGCCAGCAGCCAGCCCACTAGCGGGAGGAGGTATGAGCAGTTCTTC
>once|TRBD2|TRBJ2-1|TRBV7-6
CASSPIPAGGDNEQFF
TGTGCCAGCAGCCCAATTCCTGCGGGAGGGGACAATGAGCAGTTCTTC
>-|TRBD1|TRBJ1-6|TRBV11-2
CASSSGTGRTYNSPLHF
TGTGCCAGCAGCTCAGGGACAGGGAGGACCTATAATTCACCCCTCCACTTT
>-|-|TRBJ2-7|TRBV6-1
CASSVGLANSYEQYF
TGTGCCAGCAGTGTGGGTCTAGCGAACTCCTACGAGCAGTACTTC
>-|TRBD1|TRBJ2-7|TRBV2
CASRPGQGAYEQYF
TGTGCCAGCAGGCCGGGACAGGGGGCCTACGAGCAGTACTTC
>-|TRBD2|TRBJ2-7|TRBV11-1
CASSRTREAGEQYF
TGTGCCAGCAGCAGAACCCGGGAAGCGGGGGAGCAGTACTTC
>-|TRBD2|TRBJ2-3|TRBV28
CASSLRLAGGGGDTQYF
TGTGCCAGCAGTTTAAGACTAGCGGGAGGGGGTGGAGATACGCAGTATTTT
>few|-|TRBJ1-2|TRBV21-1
CASRKETGNYGYTF
TGTGCCAGCAGAAAAGAGACAGGGAACTATGGCTACACCTTC
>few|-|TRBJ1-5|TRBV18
CASSPEGNQPQHF
TGTGCCAGCTCACCCGAGGGAAATCAGCCCCAGCATTTT
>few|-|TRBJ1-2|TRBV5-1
CASSLEGVTNYGYTF
TGCGCCAGCAGCTTGGAGGGGGTAACTAACTATGGCTACACCTTC
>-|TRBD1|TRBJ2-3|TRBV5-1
CASSINRGGTDTQYF
TGCGCCAGCAGCATTAACAGGGGAGGCACAGATACGCAGTATTTT
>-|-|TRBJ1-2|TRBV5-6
CASSSGPDGYTF
TGTGCCAGCAGCTCGGGTCCGGATGGCTACACCTTC
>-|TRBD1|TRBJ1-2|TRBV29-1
CSVGHRGTRYGYTF
TGCAGCGTTGGTCACAGGGGGACCCGCTATGGCTACACCTTC
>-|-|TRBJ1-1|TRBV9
CASSVVHTLNTEAFF
TGTGCCAGCAGCGTAGTGCACACCTTGAACACTGAAGCTTTCTTT